This paragraph covers one T cell receptor beta chain sequence. What it recognizes is unknown. With more than 250,000 cells each, the CD8+ T cell subsets were individually sorted in triplicate. This sample is part of a study of CXCR3-negative and CXCR3-positive naive CD8 T cells. Findings and caveats of the study: Comparably high diversity marked both naive subsets, whereas memory CD8+ cells had much lower diversity. Similar TRBV-TRBJ usage characterized naive CXCR3-negative and CXCR3-positive cells; memory cells differed. Naive subsets showed comparable surface CD5, and TCR interaction strength was also inferred from TRB CDR3 physicochemistry.

TRB cDNA libraries were made by UMI-labeled 5' RACE. TCRdb re-called the 5' RACE reads and shows each CDR3 protein once, DNA omitted. The sample table includes approximately 38,000 distinct CDR3 sequences. Germline V CDR1 and CDR2: LGHNA, YNFKEQ. The CDR3 contains 12 residues. The sequencing sample was made of memory CD8+ T cells from blood. This TCR derives from a human donor in good health. Some clones in this sample may be carry-over from other donors' samples. The chain has TRBV4-2 and TRBJ2-7. The CDR3 loop is CASSQVDDEQYF.